A selection of T cell receptor beta chains follows, all from one sample in a study of blood T cells in healthy people across ages. From the 5' RACE reads, TCRdb called clonotypes with MiXCR, one entry per CDR3 protein. Of about 650,000 distinct CDR3 sequences in the sample, roughly 30% are singletons; the top ten hold 15% to 19%. The sequenced sample was blood. These receptors were obtained from an elderly woman in good health. Each CDR3 is given with its conserved first and last residue. The order of the fields is CDR3 protein, CDR3 DNA, clone size, D gene, V gene, J gene. The D gene is left open where the match is weak. Where a row states a size, it is once, few, many or the class of an expanded clone; other rows omit it.

CASSAGLNRHEQFF,TGTGCCAGCAGTGCGGGACTGAACCGCCATGAGCAGTTCTTC,many,.,TRBV12-3/TRBV12-4,TRBJ2-1
CASSLDRAEYNEQFF,TGTGCCAGCAGCTTAGATAGGGCGGAGTACAATGAGCAGTTCTTC,many,.,TRBV7-2,TRBJ2-1
CAIRRTGGEQYF,TGTGCCATCAGGCGGACAGGGGGGGAGCAGTACTTC,many,TRBD1,TRBV10-3,TRBJ2-7
CASRLAGVSTDTQYF,TGTGCCAGCAGGTTAGCGGGAGTTAGCACAGATACGCAGTATTTT,many,TRBD2,TRBV12-3/TRBV12-4,TRBJ2-3
CASRARPDTQYF,TGTGCCAGCAGAGCGCGACCAGATACGCAGTATTTT,.,.,TRBV12-3/TRBV12-4,TRBJ2-3
CASSPIRGNSPLHF,TGTGCCAGCAGCCCGATCAGGGGTAATTCACCCCTCCACTTT,many,.,TRBV7-9,TRBJ1-6
CASTLSGKPNYGYTF,TGTGCCAGCACCCTGTCGGGGAAGCCTAACTATGGCTACACCTTC,many,.,TRBV7-2,TRBJ1-2
CASSPLGGEQFF,TGTGCCAGCAGTCCACTAGGGGGTGAGCAGTTCTTC,.,.,TRBV6-1,TRBJ2-1
CASSRVGEAFF,TGTGCCAGCAGCCGCGTAGGGGAAGCTTTCTTT,.,.,TRBV14,TRBJ1-1
CASRHAQYF,TGTGCCAGCCGGCATGCCCAGTACTTC,many,.,TRBV25-1,TRBJ2-5
CASSDLNRGGNRPQHF,TGTGCCAGCAGTGATTTAAACAGGGGAGGCAATCGGCCCCAGCATTTT,few,TRBD1,TRBV6-1,TRBJ1-5
CASSEGSGGYNEQFF,TGTGCCAGCAGCGAGGGATCGGGGGGGTACAATGAGCAGTTCTTC,many,TRBD2,TRBV11-2,TRBJ2-1
CASSQDGGRDYEQFF,TGTGCCAGCAGCCAAGACGGCGGAAGGGACTATGAGCAGTTCTTC,few,.,TRBV3-1,TRBJ2-1
CASSPSVVSYNEQFF,TGTGCCAGCAGTCCCTCGGTGGTCTCCTACAATGAGCAGTTCTTC,many,.,TRBV27,TRBJ2-1
CSVDSALVSTDTQYF,TGCAGCGTTGATTCGGCCCTAGTATCTACAGATACGCAGTATTTT,many,.,TRBV29-1,TRBJ2-3
CASSPGVAGGGETQYF,TGTGCCAGCAGCCCTGGGGTAGCGGGGGGCGGGGAGACCCAGTACTTC,many,TRBD2,TRBV7-2,TRBJ2-5
CSASGRDPNIQYF,TGCAGTGCTAGCGGGAGGGACCCAAACATTCAGTACTTC,few,TRBD2,TRBV20-1,TRBJ2-4
CASSMGTLTYEQYF,TGCGCCAGCAGCATGGGGACTCTCACTTACGAGCAGTACTTC,.,.,TRBV5-1,TRBJ2-7
CASSQVDGSEAFF,TGTGCCAGCAGCCAAGTTGACGGTTCTGAAGCTTTCTTT,few,.,TRBV3-1,TRBJ1-1
CSAREGGRNTEAFF,TGCAGTGCTAGAGAGGGGGGTCGGAACACTGAAGCTTTCTTT,.,.,TRBV20-1,TRBJ1-1
CASSEARDSSCTF,TGTGCCAGCAGTGAAGCCCGGGACAGTAGTTGCACCTTC,many,TRBD1,TRBV2,TRBJ1-2
CASSLGTRTGGSYEQYF,TGTGCCAGCAGCTTAGGGACCAGGACGGGGGGTTCCTACGAGCAGTACTTC,few,TRBD2,TRBV7-6,TRBJ2-7
CASRKDRANTEALF,TGTGCCAGCAGAAAGGACAGGGCGAACACTGAAGCTCTCTTT,.,TRBD1,TRBV6-6,TRBJ1-1
CSARGPGEQFF,TGCAGTGCTAGAGGGCCGGGTGAGCAGTTCTTC,many,.,TRBV20-1,TRBJ2-1
CACRSLAELGNEQFF,TGTGCCTGCCGCAGCCTAGCGGAGCTAGGGAATGAGCAGTTCTTC,many,TRBD2,TRBV30,TRBJ2-1
CASSPTDGLGYTF,TGTGCCAGCTCACCGACAGACGGGCTTGGCTACACCTTC,once,.,TRBV18,TRBJ1-2
CASSWSRVYEQYF,TGTGCCAGCAGCTGGAGCAGGGTGTACGAGCAGTACTTC,many,.,TRBV5-5,TRBJ2-7
CAWSAGQGNYGYTF,TGTGCCTGGAGTGCCGGACAGGGCAACTATGGCTACACCTTC,.,TRBD1,TRBV30,TRBJ1-2
CASRRTGSYNEQFF,TGTGCCAGCAGACGCACTGGGTCCTACAATGAGCAGTTCTTC,.,.,TRBV6-2/TRBV6-3,TRBJ2-1
CAISGDSNYGYTF,TGTGCCATCAGTGGGGACAGTAACTATGGCTACACCTTC,many,TRBD1,TRBV10-3,TRBJ1-2
CASSPRNTEAFF,TGTGCCAGCAGCCCCAGGAACACTGAAGCTTTCTTT,many,.,TRBV7-2,TRBJ1-1
CASSSIPGTGVVGGYTF,TGTGCCAGCTCATCAATTCCCGGGACAGGGGTAGTCGGCGGCTACACCTTC,.,TRBD1,TRBV18,TRBJ1-2
CASSHRYGNTEAFF,TGTGCCAGCAGCCACCGGTACGGGAACACTGAAGCTTTCTTT,.,.,TRBV27,TRBJ1-1
CASSGSGSEKLFF,TGTGCCAGCAGTGGTTCAGGGAGTGAAAAACTGTTTTTT,.,.,TRBV2,TRBJ1-4
CASRNRDTQYF,TGTGCCAGTAGAAATAGGGATACGCAGTATTTT,many,.,TRBV19,TRBJ2-3
CASSKDSFYGYTF,TGTGCCAGCAGCAAGGACAGCTTCTATGGCTACACCTTC,.,.,TRBV21-1,TRBJ1-2
CASSQDLGQNYGYTF,TGCGCCAGCAGCCAAGATCTCGGTCAGAACTATGGCTACACCTTC,few,.,TRBV4-3,TRBJ1-2
CASSQRRGFTQYF,TGTGCCAGCAGTCAACGCAGGGGGTTTACGCAGTATTTT,many,TRBD1,TRBV6-5,TRBJ2-3
CASSSQAGSYNEQFF,TGTGCCAGCAGCTCCCAAGCGGGATCCTACAATGAGCAGTTCTTC,.,TRBD2,TRBV7-6,TRBJ2-1
CAGSLYGRPNTEAFF,TGTGCCGGCAGCTTGTATGGACGTCCGAACACTGAAGCTTTCTTT,few,.,TRBV5-5,TRBJ1-1
CASSTIGTSGTDTQYF,TGTGCCAGCAGCACAATTGGGACTAGCGGCACAGATACGCAGTATTTT,.,TRBD2,TRBV7-2,TRBJ2-3
CASSMGQGLEQYF,TGTGCCAGCAGCATGGGACAGGGGTTGGAGCAGTACTTC,many,TRBD1,TRBV7-2,TRBJ2-7
CATSDTPGQGAGELFF,TGTGCCACCAGTGACACACCGGGACAGGGGGCCGGGGAGCTGTTTTTT,few,TRBD1,TRBV24-1,TRBJ2-2
CASSFPGLAGGPRENEQFF,TGCGCCAGCAGCTTCCCGGGACTAGCGGGAGGGCCAAGGGAAAATGAGCAGTTCTTC,.,TRBD2,TRBV5-1,TRBJ2-1
CASSEGTVRSSYNEQFF,TGTGCCAGCAGTGAAGGGACAGTCCGGAGCTCCTACAATGAGCAGTTCTTC,.,.,TRBV6-1,TRBJ2-1
CASSVGHYEQYF,TGTGCCAGCAGTGTAGGACACTACGAGCAGTACTTC,many,.,TRBV2,TRBJ2-7
CASSTENFYEQYF,TGTGCCAGCAGCACCGAAAACTTCTACGAGCAGTACTTC,.,.,TRBV12-3/TRBV12-4,TRBJ2-7
CASSLRMRSLEGQFF,TGTGCCAGCAGCCTACGAATGAGATCACTCGAAGGGCAGTTCTTC,many,.,TRBV7-9,TRBJ2-1
CASTLGWGGGTDTQYF,TGTGCCAGCACCTTGGGGTGGGGGGGAGGCACAGATACGCAGTATTTT,many,TRBD2,TRBV5-4,TRBJ2-3
CASSQGFAGRKYQPQHF,TGCGCCAGCAGCCAAGGGTTCGCAGGGCGAAAATATCAGCCCCAGCATTTT,.,.,TRBV4-1,TRBJ1-5
CASSSIGLAGGLEQYF,TGCGCCAGCAGCTCGATTGGACTAGCGGGGGGGCTCGAGCAGTACTTC,many,TRBD2,TRBV5-1,TRBJ2-7
CASSTGQGRGEQYF,TGTGCCAGCAGTACCGGACAGGGGAGGGGCGAGCAGTACTTC,many,TRBD1,TRBV11-2,TRBJ2-7
CSVGYGRPYSEQFF,TGCAGCGTTGGGTACGGGAGACCTTACAGTGAGCAGTTCTTC,.,.,TRBV29-1,TRBJ2-1
CASSQEVGQGLNEQYF,TGTGCCAGCAGCCAAGAGGTGGGACAGGGATTGAACGAGCAGTACTTC,.,TRBD1,TRBV12-3/TRBV12-4,TRBJ2-7
CASSYGGLVVNTEAFF,TGTGCCAGCAGTTATGGGGGGCTGGTGGTGAACACTGAAGCTTTCTTT,.,.,TRBV12-3/TRBV12-4,TRBJ1-1
CASSLRRGQINIQYF,TGTGCCAGCAGCCTCAGACGGGGACAAATAAACATTCAGTACTTC,many,.,TRBV7-2,TRBJ2-4
CASSPQVPRFYEQYF,TGTGCCAGCAGCCCACAGGTTCCCCGGTTTTACGAGCAGTACTTC,medium-sized,.,TRBV11-2,TRBJ2-7